The 25 T cell receptor beta chains given below trace back to one sample, sequenced in a study of shared clonotypes between healthy human individuals. The assay was immunoSEQ multiplex PCR, and TCRdb's table has in-frame clones only and misses some. In the table there are approximately 1.1 million clones, roughly 74% of which are singletons. The sequenced sample was memory CD4+ T cells from PBMCs. Subset: CD45RA-negative fraction. All receptors come from a man younger than 35 in good health. Some clones in this sample may be carry-over from other donors' samples.

The rearrangement joins TRBV11-2 to TRBJ2-6; D ambiguous. V was pared by 5 bases and J by 2 bases, with 10 bases between. This CDR3 has 15 residues. Germline values: CDR1 SGHAT, CDR2 FQNNGV. DNA for the CDR3: TGTGCCAGCAGCCACACATTACCTGGGGCCAACGTCCTGACTTTC. Its translation: CASSHTLPGANVLTF.

CDR3 protein: CASSEGMGDTQYF. CDR3 in DNA: TGTGCCAGCAGTGAGGGTATGGGGGATACGCAGTATTTT. J is TRBJ2-3 and V is TRBV2, with D unresolved. In germline, CDR1 is SNHLY, CDR2 FYNNEI. V gave up 3 bases and J gave up 6 bases, with 10 bases separating them. The CDR3 contains 13 residues.

V usage is TRBV30 and J usage is TRBJ1-2; D remains ambiguous. The CDR3 sequence is 14 residues long. The V end lost 2 bases, the J end lost 5 bases, and 15 bases lay between the germline ends. CDR1 is GTSNPN, CDR2 SVGIG, per germline (reference sequence). CDR3 nucleotide sequence: TGTGCCTGGAGTAAGGGCGGATTGATATATGGCTACACCTTC. Protein product: CAWSKGGLIYGYTF.

The rearrangement joins TRBV28 to TRBJ2-5, with 9 bases lining up with TRBD1. Germline V CDR1 and CDR2: MDHEN, SYDVKM. The V segment lost 11 bases and the J segment 5 bases; nucleotides outside the gene matches: 9. CDR3 length: 13 residues. CDR3 bases: TGTGCCGCTCGACAGGGGGGATTTGAGACCCAGTACTTC. This translates into CAARQGGFETQYF.

The chain is built from TRBV9 and TRBJ2-1; either TRBD1 or TRBD2 may supply D (5 bases each). Trimming pared 3 bases from V and 6 bases from J, leaving 19 bases between. The length of the CDR3 is 16 residues. Germline V gene sequence: CDR1 SGDLS, CDR2 YYNGEE. CDR3 region: CASSGTGPEPGNEQFF. The DNA of the CDR3 is TGTGCCAGCAGCGGCACGGGACCCGAACCGGGCAATGAGCAGTTCTTC.

The chain is built from TRBV28 and TRBJ1-2; D is ambiguous. Trimming pared 4 bases from V and 5 bases from J, leaving 20 bases between. CDR1 and CDR2 (germline): MDHEN, SYDVKM. The CDR3 consists of 16 residues. This chain's CDR3 is CASSSWTAARSYGYTF. The CDR3 bases are TGTGCCAGCAGTTCGTGGACGGCAGCAAGGTCTTATGGCTACACCTTC.

This rearrangement joins TRBV7-9 to TRBJ2-7, with 7 bases identical to TRBD1. The CDR3 is 13 amino acids. V lost 5 bases, J lost 6 bases, and 7 bases stayed unmatched. In germline, CDR1 is SEHNR, CDR2 FQNEAQ (reference sequence). The CDR3 DNA sequence: TGTGCCAGCAGCCCCCCAGACAGGGTCGAGCAGTACTTC. Residues: CASSPPDRVEQYF.

V usage is TRBV5-1 and J usage is TRBJ2-1; D perhaps matches TRBD1 (5 bases). The length of the CDR3 is 17 residues. The germline V and J ends were trimmed by 1 base and 3 bases, with 17 bases remaining between them. Germline CDR1 reads SGHRS; CDR2 reads YFSETQ. The CDR3 is CASSLIFQGNRYNEQFF. The CDR3 region has the DNA TGCGCCAGCAGCTTGATTTTTCAGGGCAACCGCTACAATGAGCAGTTCTTC.

The count of this clone is one. This chain uses TRBV28 with TRBJ1-3; 9 nucleotides align to TRBD1. Germline V lookup: CDR1 MDHEN, CDR2 SYDVKM. CDR3 size: 15 residues. J gave up 5 bases and V 1 base, and 3 bases lay outside the gene matches. CDR3 sequence: CASSLLQGARNTIYF. The CDR3 DNA is TGTGCCAGCAGTTTATTACAGGGGGCTCGAAACACCATATATTTT.

The chain is built from TRBV30 and TRBJ1-1; possible D gene TRBD1, 5 bases. With 7 bases removed from V and 2 bases from J, the gap between germline ends came to 11 bases. Germline-derived CDR1 and CDR2 are GTSNPN and SVGIG (reference sequence). This CDR3 has 12 amino acids. The CDR3 DNA reads TGTGCCTACGGGACGGGCAACACTGAAGCTTTCTTT. Its protein product is CAYGTGNTEAFF.

The V gene is TRBV7-3, the J gene TRBJ2-2, with D perhaps being TRBD1 or TRBD2 (5 bases each). Germline CDR1 reads SGHTA; CDR2 reads FQGTGA. Trimming removed 2 bases at V and 5 bases at J, with 9 bases between. The CDR3 covers 14 residues. The CDR3 here is CASSLGTLTGELFF. CDR3 DNA sequence: TGTGCCAGCAGCTTAGGGACCTTGACCGGGGAGCTGTTTTTT.

The rearrangement uses TRBV28 and TRBJ2-7, with D unclear. The V gene lost 2 bases and the J gene lost 3 bases, with 8 bases spanning the gap. This CDR3 has 13 amino acids. The germline CDR1 and CDR2 sequences are MDHEN and SYDVKM. CDR3: CASSLPGIYEQYF. The CDR3 region has the DNA TGTGCCAGCAGTTTACCTGGAATCTACGAGCAGTACTTC.

The rearrangement joins TRBV5-4 to TRBJ1-1, with unresolved D. The V gene lost 4 bases and the J gene lost 10 bases, with 17 bases spanning the gap. Germline V gene lookup returns CDR1 SGHNT and CDR2 YYREEE (reference sequence). CDR3 length: 13 residues. The CDR3 nucleotides are TGTGCCAGCAGCGCTGAGGGCCGCCTTTCAGCTTTCTTT. Residues: CASSAEGRLSAFF.

This chain uses TRBV11-3 with TRBJ2-2; no clear D gene. Germline values: CDR1 SGHNT, CDR2 YENEEA. V lost 0 bases and J 4 bases, leaving 6 bases between the germline ends. The CDR3 is 14 amino acids. CDR3: CASSLESVTGELFF. In DNA, the CDR3 is TGTGCCAGCAGCTTAGAGTCGGTCACCGGGGAGCTGTTTTTT.

The chain joins TRBV28 to TRBJ2-3; tentatively, D is TRBD2 (5 bases). There are 15 residues in the CDR3. Germline lookup yields CDR1 MDHEN and CDR2 SYDVKM. The ends were cut back, 3 bases at V and 3 bases at J, with 13 bases in the middle. CDR3 coding DNA: TGTGCCAGCAGTTTTGAGGACGGAGGAACAGATACGCAGTATTTT. Its protein product is CASSFEDGGTDTQYF.

V is TRBV30 and J is TRBJ2-3; D call uncertain. CDR1 and CDR2 from the germline V gene are GTSNPN and SVGIG (reference sequence). The CDR3 length is 16 residues. Between the trimmed V and J ends, which lost 0 bases and 1 base, there was a span of 14 bases. CDR3 coding DNA: TGTGCCTGGAGTGTACCCCCTCGCGGCCGCACAGATACGCAGTATTTT. The encoded protein is CAWSVPPRGRTDTQYF.

CDR3 DNA: TGTGCCAGCAGTTTGGGACTTTACACAGATACGCAGTATTTT. It codes for CASSLGLYTDTQYF. The chain has TRBV7-2 and TRBJ2-3; tentatively, D is TRBD2 (6 bases). V was clipped by 6 bases and J by 2 bases, with 12 bases between them. CDR1 is SGHTA and CDR2 is FQGNSA in the germline V gene. The CDR3 has 14 residues.

Regarding this clone: This specimen includes other DNA sequences encoding the same CDR3. The gene calls are TRBV9 and TRBJ2-7; the match to TRBD1 covers 7 bases. Germline loops: CDR1 SGDLS, CDR2 YYNGEE. The CDR3 is made up of 14 amino acids. V was pared by 3 bases and J by 1 base, with 4 bases of the junction left unmatched. The CDR3 nucleotides read TGTGCCAGCAGCGCCACGGGACAGTCCTACGAGCAGTACTTC. It codes for CASSATGQSYEQYF.

This rearrangement joins TRBV6-1 to TRBJ1-5; 10 bases are a match to TRBD1. V lost 0 bases to trimming and J lost 7 bases; unmatched junction nucleotides: 6. CDR3 length: 16 residues. Germline values: CDR1 MNHNS, CDR2 SASEGT. The CDR3: CASSEALGQGYQPQHF. The CDR3 nucleotides read TGTGCCAGCAGTGAAGCGCTGGGACAGGGGTACCAGCCCCAGCATTTT.

This chain uses TRBV4-1 with TRBJ1-3, with unresolved D. This CDR3 comprises 17 residues. The germline CDR1 and CDR2 sequences are MGHRA and YSYEKL. Trimming pared 0 bases from V and 0 bases from J, leaving 12 bases between. CDR3 residues: CASSQDDPRASGNTIYF. CDR3 DNA sequence: TGCGCCAGCAGCCAAGACGACCCACGAGCCTCTGGAAACACCATATATTTT.

The chain employs TRBV7-9 and TRBJ2-2; D may be TRBD1 (6 bases). The ends were cut back, 5 bases at V and 7 bases at J, with 11 bases in the middle. The CDR3 extends over 13 amino acids. Per the germline V gene, CDR1 is SEHNR and CDR2 is FQNEAQ (reference sequence). As DNA, the CDR3 is TGTGCCAGCAGCCCCAGGGGCGGCGGGGAGCTGTTTTTT. Amino acids: CASSPRGGGELFF. The full variable domain, rest sourced from reference TRBV7-9 and TRBJ2-2, is DTGVSQNPRHKITKRGQNVTFRCDPISEHNRLYWYRQTLGQGPEFLTYFQNEAQLEKSRLLSDRFSAERPKGSFSTLEIQRTEQGDSAMYLCASSPRGGGELFFGEGSRLTVL.

V is TRBV27 and J is TRBJ1-2, with D perhaps TRBD1 (5 bases). Trimming removed 3 bases from V and 7 bases from J, with 21 bases in between. The CDR3 runs to 16 residues. Germline V gene data show CDR1 as MNHEY and CDR2 as SMNVEV (reference sequence). CDR3 nucleotide sequence: TGTGCCAGCAGTTTGGGTGGGGGTTATCTCTGGGGTGGCTACACCTTC. It translates to CASSLGGGYLWGGYTF.

This clone was seen a single time. This chain joins TRBV2 and TRBJ1-5; D gene ambiguous. The germline CDR1 and CDR2 sequences are SNHLY and FYNNEI. V lost 3 bases, J lost 9 bases, and 9 bases lay in between. The CDR3 is 12 residues long. CDR3 loop: CASSDSGGPQHF. The CDR3 nucleotides read TGTGCCAGCAGTGATTCGGGAGGGCCCCAGCATTTT.

The chain couples TRBV4-2 to TRBJ2-3, with a tentative D call TRBD2 (6 bases). V lost 3 bases and J 1 base, leaving 14 bases between the germline ends. Germline-derived CDR1 and CDR2 are LGHNA and YNFKEQ. There are 16 residues in the CDR3. The CDR3 nucleotides read TGTGCCAGCAGCCAGGGGCCTTTAGCGGGCACAGATACGCAGTATTTT. This sequence encodes CASSQGPLAGTDTQYF.

This clone was picked up one time. The chain links TRBV5-1 to TRBJ2-1; weak D call: TRBD1 (5 bases). Germline-derived CDR1 and CDR2 are SGHRS and YFSETQ. V was cut by 4 bases and J by 0 bases, with 11 bases left in between. This CDR3 comprises 15 residues. The CDR3 is CASSDGQSSYNEQFF. The CDR3 DNA sequence: TGCGCCAGCAGCGACGGACAAAGCTCCTACAATGAGCAGTTCTTC.